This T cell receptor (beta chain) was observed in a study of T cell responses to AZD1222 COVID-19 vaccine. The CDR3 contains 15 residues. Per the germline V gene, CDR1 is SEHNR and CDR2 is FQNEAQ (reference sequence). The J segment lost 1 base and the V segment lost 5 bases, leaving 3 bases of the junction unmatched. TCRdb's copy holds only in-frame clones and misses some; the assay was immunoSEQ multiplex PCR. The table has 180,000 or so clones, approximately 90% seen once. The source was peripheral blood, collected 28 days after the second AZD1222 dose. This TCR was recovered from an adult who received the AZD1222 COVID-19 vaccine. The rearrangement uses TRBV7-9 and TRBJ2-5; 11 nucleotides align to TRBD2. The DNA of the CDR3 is TGTGCCAGCAGCCTTAGCGGGAGGGCCCAAGAGACCCAGTACTTC. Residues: CASSLSGRAQETQYF.